Listed below are T cell receptor beta chains from one sample, sequenced in a study of T cell clonotyping in hematopoietic cell transplantation. Generated by immunoSEQ multiplex PCR, the TCRdb table keeps only in-frame clones and is missing some. This sample yields 8,000 to 8,500 clones, of which roughly 89% are seen a single time; around 4% belongs to the top ten. The sample here was peripheral blood mononuclear cells, taken at the time of graft-versus-host disease after allogeneic stem cell transplant. Every receptor here comes from a male patient aged 55 to 69 who had an allogeneic stem cell transplant from a related donor, so the T cells may come from the graft donor. Some clones in this sample may be carry-over from other donors' samples. The CDR3 runs from the conserved cysteine through the conserved F or W. Each record gives: CDR3 DNA, CDR3 protein, J gene, V gene, D gene, clone size. A D gene is named only where the DNA matches it firmly. Part of the rows lack a size; the others show once, few, many or a class for expanded clones.

CDR3 DNA: TGTGCCAGCAGCTTAGAACGCGCGGGGGGCCGGACAGATACGCAGTATTTT; CDR3 protein: CASSLERAGGRTDTQYF; J gene: TRBJ2-3; V gene: TRBV11-3; D gene: TRBD2; clone size: NA
CDR3 DNA: TGTGCCAGCAGCCCCGGGACAGGGGCCTACGAGCAGTACTTC; CDR3 protein: CASSPGTGAYEQYF; J gene: TRBJ2-7; V gene: TRBV7-2; D gene: TRBD1; clone size: NA
CDR3 DNA: TGTGCCAGCAGTTACTCGGGGGGGGGCGCAGATACGCAGTATTTT; CDR3 protein: CASSYSGGGADTQYF; J gene: TRBJ2-3; V gene: TRBV6-5; D gene: NA; clone size: NA
CDR3 DNA: TGTGCCAGCAGCCTGACATTTTTCGGGGAAAAACTGTTTTTT; CDR3 protein: CASSLTFFGEKLFF; J gene: TRBJ1-4; V gene: TRBV7-2; D gene: NA; clone size: NA
CDR3 DNA: TGTGCCAGCAGCTTACGGGGAGGGGCAGGGGTAACGAACACCGGGGAGCTGTTTTTT; CDR3 protein: CASSLRGGAGVTNTGELFF; J gene: TRBJ2-2; V gene: TRBV7-3; D gene: NA; clone size: NA
CDR3 DNA: TGTGCCAGCAGCGACAGCTATATCAAAAATGAGCAGTTCTTC; CDR3 protein: CASSDSYIKNEQFF; J gene: TRBJ2-1; V gene: TRBV6-5; D gene: NA; clone size: few
CDR3 DNA: TGTGCCAGCAGTCCGGTCGGGACAGGGGCTTATGGCTACACCTTC; CDR3 protein: CASSPVGTGAYGYTF; J gene: TRBJ1-2; V gene: TRBV28; D gene: TRBD1; clone size: NA
CDR3 DNA: TGTGCCAGCAGACCTACCTGGACAGGGGTAGCGCAGTACTTC; CDR3 protein: CASRPTWTGVAQYF; J gene: TRBJ2-7; V gene: TRBV6-5; D gene: TRBD1; clone size: NA
CDR3 DNA: TGTGCCAGCAGTGGGTTGGCCTTTGAAGCTTTCTTT; CDR3 protein: CASSGLAFEAFF; J gene: TRBJ1-1; V gene: TRBV6-1; D gene: NA; clone size: NA
CDR3 DNA: TGTGCCAGCAGCTTAAGTGTGGGCGTGAACACTGAAGCTTTCTTT; CDR3 protein: CASSLSVGVNTEAFF; J gene: TRBJ1-1; V gene: TRBV7-2; D gene: NA; clone size: NA
CDR3 DNA: TGTGCCAGCAGCGTTCGGGGTTCCCTACCTAACTATGGCTACACCTTC; CDR3 protein: CASSVRGSLPNYGYTF; J gene: TRBJ1-2; V gene: TRBV9; D gene: NA; clone size: NA
CDR3 DNA: TGTGCCAGCAGCACCCAGGGGGGGATCACAGATACGCAGTATTTT; CDR3 protein: CASSTQGGITDTQYF; J gene: TRBJ2-3; V gene: TRBV7-3; D gene: NA; clone size: NA
CDR3 DNA: TGCAGCGTTGACGGGACAGGGGGCACAGATACGCAGTATTTT; CDR3 protein: CSVDGTGGTDTQYF; J gene: TRBJ2-3; V gene: TRBV29-1; D gene: TRBD1; clone size: NA
CDR3 DNA: TGCGCCAGCAGCCGGACAGCAAACTATGGCTACACCTTC; CDR3 protein: CASSRTANYGYTF; J gene: TRBJ1-2; V gene: TRBV5-1; D gene: NA; clone size: NA
CDR3 DNA: TGTGCCAGCAGCTTACTGCTCGGTCAGAGGGGGGAAGCTTTCTTT; CDR3 protein: CASSLLLGQRGEAFF; J gene: TRBJ1-1; V gene: TRBV11-2; D gene: NA; clone size: once
CDR3 DNA: TGTGCCAGCAGTTCCGCAGGGGAGGGGAATTCACCCCTCCACTTT; CDR3 protein: CASSSAGEGNSPLHF; J gene: TRBJ1-6; V gene: TRBV28; D gene: NA; clone size: NA
CDR3 DNA: TGTGCCAGCAGCTTAGGGGGAGCTGCCGGGGAGCTGTTTTTT; CDR3 protein: CASSLGGAAGELFF; J gene: TRBJ2-2; V gene: TRBV7-3; D gene: NA; clone size: NA
CDR3 DNA: TGCGCCAGCAGTTTATCCTGGAACACTGAAGCTTTCTTT; CDR3 protein: CASSLSWNTEAFF; J gene: TRBJ1-1; V gene: TRBV5-1; D gene: NA; clone size: NA
CDR3 DNA: TGCGCCAGCACCACACCCCGAGCCCTAAGTTCTGAAGCTTTCTTT; CDR3 protein: CASTTPRALSSEAFF; J gene: TRBJ1-1; V gene: TRBV10-1; D gene: NA; clone size: NA
CDR3 DNA: TGTGCCAGCAGCAGGAGGGCAGGGCTGAACACTGAAGCTTTCTTT; CDR3 protein: CASSRRAGLNTEAFF; J gene: TRBJ1-1; V gene: TRBV5-6; D gene: NA; clone size: NA
CDR3 DNA: TGTGCCAGCAGTGGGGGGGCGGGGGGGCCCCAGCATTTT; CDR3 protein: CASSGGAGGPQHF; J gene: TRBJ1-5; V gene: TRBV27; D gene: NA; clone size: NA
CDR3 DNA: TGTGCCAGCAGCTTAGGGGGACAGGGGGCAACTAATGAAAAACTGTTTTTT; CDR3 protein: CASSLGGQGATNEKLFF; J gene: TRBJ1-4; V gene: TRBV7-9; D gene: TRBD1; clone size: NA
CDR3 DNA: TGTGCCAGCAGGACTAGCGGCGCTTACAATGAGCAGTTCTTC; CDR3 protein: CASRTSGAYNEQFF; J gene: TRBJ2-1; V gene: TRBV6-5; D gene: TRBD2; clone size: NA
CDR3 DNA: TGTGCCAGCAGTTCAGAGAGGTATAGCAATCAGCCCCAGCATTTT; CDR3 protein: CASSSERYSNQPQHF; J gene: TRBJ1-5; V gene: TRBV7-2; D gene: NA; clone size: NA
CDR3 DNA: TGTGCCTGCCGACAGGCGAGCTCCTACGAGCAGTACTTC; CDR3 protein: CACRQASSYEQYF; J gene: TRBJ2-7; V gene: TRBV30; D gene: NA; clone size: NA
CDR3 DNA: TGCGCCAGCATGGGAGGAGAGACCCAGTACTTC; CDR3 protein: CASMGGETQYF; J gene: TRBJ2-5; V gene: TRBV5-1; D gene: NA; clone size: NA
CDR3 DNA: TGTGCCTGGAGTGGGGCAGAGGGAGAAAAACTGTTTTTT; CDR3 protein: CAWSGAEGEKLFF; J gene: TRBJ1-4; V gene: TRBV30; D gene: NA; clone size: few
CDR3 DNA: TGCAGCGTCTCAGACGGCCTCTTGGGCAATCAGCCCCAGCATTTT; CDR3 protein: CSVSDGLLGNQPQHF; J gene: TRBJ1-5; V gene: TRBV29-1; D gene: NA; clone size: NA